This TCR beta chain appears in the sequencing data of a study of technical replicates of blood from several donors. Germline-derived CDR1 and CDR2 are MGHRA and YSYEKL. Trimming shortened V by 2 bases and J by 6 bases, and 13 bases separated the two germline ends. The CDR3 covers 14 residues. Generated by immunoSEQ multiplex PCR, the TCRdb table keeps only in-frame clones and is missing some. Of under 85,000 clones listed, approximately 96% are singletons. This clone was found a few times. V usage is TRBV4-1 and J usage is TRBJ1-1; D unclear. Specimen: T cells isolated from PBMCs. The receptor was derived from a human donor in good health. The CDR3 region is CASSQPRQGPEAFF. Written as DNA, the CDR3 is TGCGCCAGCAGCCAACCCCGACAAGGCCCTGAAGCTTTCTTT.